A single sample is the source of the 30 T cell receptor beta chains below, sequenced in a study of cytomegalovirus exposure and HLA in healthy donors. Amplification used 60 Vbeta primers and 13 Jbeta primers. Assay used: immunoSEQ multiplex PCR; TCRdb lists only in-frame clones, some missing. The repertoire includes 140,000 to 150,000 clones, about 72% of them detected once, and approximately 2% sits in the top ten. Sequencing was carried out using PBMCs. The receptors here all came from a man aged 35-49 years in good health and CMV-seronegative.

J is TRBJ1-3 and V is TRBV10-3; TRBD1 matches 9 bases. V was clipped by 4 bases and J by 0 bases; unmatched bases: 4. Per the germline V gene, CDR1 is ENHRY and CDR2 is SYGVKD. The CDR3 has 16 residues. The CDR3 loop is CAISGRDRVSGNTIYF. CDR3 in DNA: TGTGCCATCAGTGGACGGGACAGGGTCTCTGGAAACACCATATATTTT.

The CDR3 region is CASSMQGWADTGELFF. The DNA of the CDR3 is TGTGCCAGTAGTATGCAGGGGTGGGCCGACACCGGGGAGCTGTTTTTT. V is TRBV19 and J is TRBJ2-2; possible D gene TRBD1, 6 bases. Trimming shortened V by 3 bases and J by 3 bases, and 14 bases separated the two germline ends. The CDR3 extends over 16 amino acids. CDR1 is LNHDA and CDR2 is SQIVND in the germline V gene (reference sequence). Full variable domain (remainder filled in from reference TRBV19 and TRBJ2-2): DGGITQSPKYLFRKEGQNVTLSCEQNLNHDAMYWYRQDPGQGLRLIYYSQIVNDFQKGDIAEGYSVSREKKESFPLTVTSAQKNPTAFYLCASSMQGWADTGELFFGEGSRLTVL.

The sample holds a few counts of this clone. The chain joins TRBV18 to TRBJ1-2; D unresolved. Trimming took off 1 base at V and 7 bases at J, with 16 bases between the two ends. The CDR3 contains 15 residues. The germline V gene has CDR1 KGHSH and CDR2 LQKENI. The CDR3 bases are TGTGCCAGCTCACCACAACCGGGAGGTCAGAGTGGCTACACCTTC. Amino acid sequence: CASSPQPGGQSGYTF.

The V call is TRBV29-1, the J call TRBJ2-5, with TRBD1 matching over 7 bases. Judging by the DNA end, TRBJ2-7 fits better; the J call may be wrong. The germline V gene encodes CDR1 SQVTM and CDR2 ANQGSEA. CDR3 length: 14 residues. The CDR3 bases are TGCAGCGTAGTAACCAGGGGGATCCCCTACGAGCAGTACTTC. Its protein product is CSVVTRGIPYEQYF.

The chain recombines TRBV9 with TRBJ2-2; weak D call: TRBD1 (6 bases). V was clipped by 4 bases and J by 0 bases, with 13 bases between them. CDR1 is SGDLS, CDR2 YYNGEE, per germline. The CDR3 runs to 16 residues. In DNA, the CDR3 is TGTGCCAGCAGCTTCCTAGGGGGTCCGAACACCGGGGAGCTGTTTTTT. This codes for CASSFLGGPNTGELFF.

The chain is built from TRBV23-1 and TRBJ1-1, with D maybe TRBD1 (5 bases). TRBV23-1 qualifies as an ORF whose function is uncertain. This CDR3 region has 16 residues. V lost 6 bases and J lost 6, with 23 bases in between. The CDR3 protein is CASRLDIPGSRPEAFF. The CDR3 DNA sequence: TGCGCCAGCAGGTTGGACATTCCCGGGTCTCGGCCTGAAGCTTTCTTT.

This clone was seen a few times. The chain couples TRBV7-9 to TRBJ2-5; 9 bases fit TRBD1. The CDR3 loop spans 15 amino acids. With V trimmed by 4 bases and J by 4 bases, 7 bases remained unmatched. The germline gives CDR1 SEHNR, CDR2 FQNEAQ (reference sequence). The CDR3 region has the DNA TGTGCCAGCAGCTCTTACAGGGGGCCGGGAGAGACCCAGTACTTC. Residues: CASSSYRGPGETQYF.

The CDR3 is CASKETSGPRGREQYF. In nucleotides, the CDR3 is TGTGCCAGCAAAGAGACTAGCGGGCCCCGGGGACGCGAGCAGTACTTC. The chain uses TRBV28 and TRBJ2-7; 10 nucleotides agree with TRBD2. Germline V CDR1 and CDR2: MDHEN, SYDVKM. With 7 bases clipped from V and 6 bases from J, the junction kept 15 bases outside the gene matches. CDR3 length equals 16 residues.

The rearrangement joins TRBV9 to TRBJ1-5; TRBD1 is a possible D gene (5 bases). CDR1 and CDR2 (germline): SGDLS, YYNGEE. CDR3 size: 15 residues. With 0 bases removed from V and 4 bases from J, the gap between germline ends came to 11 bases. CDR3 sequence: CASSVDPGNNQPQHF. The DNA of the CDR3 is TGTGCCAGCAGCGTAGATCCAGGGAATAATCAGCCCCAGCATTTT.

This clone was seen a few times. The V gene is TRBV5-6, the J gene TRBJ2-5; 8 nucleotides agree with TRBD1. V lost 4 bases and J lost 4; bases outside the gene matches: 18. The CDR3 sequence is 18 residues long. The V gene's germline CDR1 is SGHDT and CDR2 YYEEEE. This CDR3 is CASSPRRTGNGLGETQYF. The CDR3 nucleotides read TGTGCCAGCAGCCCCCGCCGGACAGGGAACGGGCTGGGAGAGACCCAGTACTTC.

CDR3 loop: CASSLLGSEGTNGYTF. In nucleotides, the CDR3 is TGTGCCAGCAGCTTACTGGGTTCGGAGGGAACAAATGGCTACACCTTC. The rearrangement links TRBV7-9 to TRBJ1-2; D remains ambiguous. Germline V lookup: CDR1 SEHNR, CDR2 FQNEAQ (reference sequence). V lost 2 bases and J lost 6, with 19 bases in between. The CDR3 runs 16 residues.

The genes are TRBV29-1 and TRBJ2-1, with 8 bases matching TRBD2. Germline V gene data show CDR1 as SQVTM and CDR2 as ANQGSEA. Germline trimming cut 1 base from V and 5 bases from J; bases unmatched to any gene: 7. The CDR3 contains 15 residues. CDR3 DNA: TGCAGCGTTGAAGGGCGTAGCGGGGATGACAATGAGCAGTTCTTC. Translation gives CSVEGRSGDDNEQFF.

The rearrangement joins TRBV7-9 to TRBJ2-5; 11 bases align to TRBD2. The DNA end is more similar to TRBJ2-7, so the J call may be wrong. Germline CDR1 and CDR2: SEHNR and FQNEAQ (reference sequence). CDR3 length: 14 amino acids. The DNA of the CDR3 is TGTGCCAGCAGCCGACTAGCGGGACGGTACGAGCAGTACTTC. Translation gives CASSRLAGRYEQYF.

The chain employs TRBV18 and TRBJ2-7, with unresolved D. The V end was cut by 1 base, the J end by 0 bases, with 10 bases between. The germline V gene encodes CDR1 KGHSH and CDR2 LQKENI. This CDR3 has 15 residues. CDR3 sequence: CASSPRPESSYEQYF. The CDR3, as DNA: TGTGCCAGCTCACCACGTCCGGAGAGCTCCTACGAGCAGTACTTC.

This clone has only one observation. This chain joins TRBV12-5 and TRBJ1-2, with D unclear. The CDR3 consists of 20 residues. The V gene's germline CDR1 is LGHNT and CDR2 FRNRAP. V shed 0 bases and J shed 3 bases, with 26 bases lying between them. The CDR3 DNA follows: TGTGCTAGTGGTTTGGTAAGAGGGCAGGAGAATCAGATTGGGTACTATGGCTACACCTTC. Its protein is CASGLVRGQENQIGYYGYTF. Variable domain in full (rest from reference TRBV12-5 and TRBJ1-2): DARVTQTPRHKVTEMGQEVTMRCQPILGHNTVFWYRQTMMQGLELLAYFRNRAPLDDSGMPKDRFSAEMPDATLATLKIQPSEPRDSAVYFCASGLVRGQENQIGYYGYTFGSGTRLTVV.

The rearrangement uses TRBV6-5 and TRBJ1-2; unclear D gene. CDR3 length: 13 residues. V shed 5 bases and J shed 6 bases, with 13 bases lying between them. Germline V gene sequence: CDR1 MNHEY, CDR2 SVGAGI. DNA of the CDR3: TGTGCCAGCAGTAAGCGAGCCACGGATGGCTACACCTTC. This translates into CASSKRATDGYTF.

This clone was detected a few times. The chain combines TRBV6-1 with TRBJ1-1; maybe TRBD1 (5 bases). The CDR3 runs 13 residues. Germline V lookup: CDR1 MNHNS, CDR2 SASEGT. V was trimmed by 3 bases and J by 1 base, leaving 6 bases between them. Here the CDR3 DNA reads TGTGCCAGCAGTGAGGGGCGGAACACTGAAGCTTTCTTT. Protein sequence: CASSEGRNTEAFF.

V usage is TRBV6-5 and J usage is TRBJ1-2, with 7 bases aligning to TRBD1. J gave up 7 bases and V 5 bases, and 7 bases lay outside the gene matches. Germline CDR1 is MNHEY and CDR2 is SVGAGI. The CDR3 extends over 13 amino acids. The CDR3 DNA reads TGTGCCAGCAGTCGAACAGGGGTCGGTGGCTACACCTTC. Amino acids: CASSRTGVGGYTF.

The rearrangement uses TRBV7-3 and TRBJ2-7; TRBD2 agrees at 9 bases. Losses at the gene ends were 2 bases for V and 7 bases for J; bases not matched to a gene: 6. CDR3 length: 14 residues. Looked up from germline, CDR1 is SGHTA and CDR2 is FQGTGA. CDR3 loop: CASSLAGGPGEQYF. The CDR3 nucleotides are TGTGCCAGCAGCTTAGCGGGGGGGCCGGGGGAGCAGTACTTC. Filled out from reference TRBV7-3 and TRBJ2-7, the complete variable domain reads GAGVSQTPSNKVTEKGKYVELRCDPISGHTALYWYRQSLGQGPEFLIYFQGTGAADDSGLPNDRFFAVRPEGSVSTLKIQRTERGDSAVYLCASSLAGGPGEQYFGPGTRLTVT.

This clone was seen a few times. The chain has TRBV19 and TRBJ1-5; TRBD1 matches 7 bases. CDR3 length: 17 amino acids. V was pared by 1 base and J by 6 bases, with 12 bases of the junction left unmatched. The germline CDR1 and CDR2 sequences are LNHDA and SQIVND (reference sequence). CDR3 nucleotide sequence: TGTGCCAGTAGTATAGTCTGGCAGGGGGTTACAGGTCAGCCCCAGCATTTT. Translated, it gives CASSIVWQGVTGQPQHF.

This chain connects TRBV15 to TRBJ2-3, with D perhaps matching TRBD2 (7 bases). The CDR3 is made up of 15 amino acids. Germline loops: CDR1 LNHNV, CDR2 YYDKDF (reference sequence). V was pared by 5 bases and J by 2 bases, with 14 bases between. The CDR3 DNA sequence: TGTGCCACCAGCGACGGGGGGCGACACACAGATACGCAGTATTTT. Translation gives CATSDGGRHTDTQYF.

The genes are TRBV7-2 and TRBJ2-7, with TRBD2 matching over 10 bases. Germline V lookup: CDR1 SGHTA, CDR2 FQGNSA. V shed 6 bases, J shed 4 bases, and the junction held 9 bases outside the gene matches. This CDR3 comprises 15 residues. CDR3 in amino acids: CASRRMLAGEYEQYF. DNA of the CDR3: TGTGCCAGCAGACGCATGCTAGCGGGAGAATACGAGCAGTACTTC.

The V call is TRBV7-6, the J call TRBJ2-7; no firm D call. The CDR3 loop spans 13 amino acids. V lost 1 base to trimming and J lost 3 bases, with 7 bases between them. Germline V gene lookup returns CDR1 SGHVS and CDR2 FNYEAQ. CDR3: CASSLGSGYEQYF. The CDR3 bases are TGTGCCAGCAGCTTAGGCAGTGGCTACGAGCAGTACTTC.

CDR3 amino acids: CASTRGPIYPEAFF. The CDR3, as DNA: TGTGCCAGTACCCGAGGTCCTATCTACCCTGAAGCTTTCTTT. This chain links TRBV19 with TRBJ1-1; no definite D call. The CDR3 is 14 amino acids. CDR1 and CDR2 (germline): LNHDA, SQIVND (reference sequence). Trimming shortened V by 7 bases and J by 6 bases, and 18 bases separated the two germline ends. Drawing the rest from reference TRBV19 and TRBJ1-1, the complete variable domain is DGGITQSPKYLFRKEGQNVTLSCEQNLNHDAMYWYRQDPGQGLRLIYYSQIVNDFQKGDIAEGYSVSREKKESFPLTVTSAQKNPTAFYLCASTRGPIYPEAFFGQGTRLTVV.

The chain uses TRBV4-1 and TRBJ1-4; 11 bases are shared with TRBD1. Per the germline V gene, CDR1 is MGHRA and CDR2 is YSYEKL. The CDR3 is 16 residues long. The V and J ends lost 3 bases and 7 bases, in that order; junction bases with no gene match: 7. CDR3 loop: CASSQRDRGIGEKLFF. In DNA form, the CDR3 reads TGCGCCAGCAGCCAGCGGGACAGGGGGATAGGTGAAAAACTGTTTTTT.

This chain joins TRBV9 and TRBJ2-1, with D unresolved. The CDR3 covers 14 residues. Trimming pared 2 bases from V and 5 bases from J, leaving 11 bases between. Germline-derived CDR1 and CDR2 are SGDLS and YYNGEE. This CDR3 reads CASSVGVQNNEQFF. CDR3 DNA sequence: TGTGCCAGCAGCGTTGGTGTGCAGAACAATGAGCAGTTCTTC.

In DNA, the CDR3 is TGCGCCAGCAGCCCGGGACTAGCGGGCGGGGGAGAGACCCAGTACTTC. Its translation: CASSPGLAGGGETQYF. The rearrangement joins TRBV4-1 to TRBJ2-5, with 12 bases that match TRBD2. Germline values: CDR1 MGHRA, CDR2 YSYEKL. This CDR3 region has 16 residues. With V trimmed by 4 bases and J by 4 bases, 7 bases remained unmatched.

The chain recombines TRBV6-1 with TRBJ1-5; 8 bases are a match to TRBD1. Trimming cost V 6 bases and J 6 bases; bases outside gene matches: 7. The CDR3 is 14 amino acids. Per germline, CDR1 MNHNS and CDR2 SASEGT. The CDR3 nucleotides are TGTGCCAGCAGACCTGGACAGGGTGTTCAGCCCCAGCATTTT. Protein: CASRPGQGVQPQHF.

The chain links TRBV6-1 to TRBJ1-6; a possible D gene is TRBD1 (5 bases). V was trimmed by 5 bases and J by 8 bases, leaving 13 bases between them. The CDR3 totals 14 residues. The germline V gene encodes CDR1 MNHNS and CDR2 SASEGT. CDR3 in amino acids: CASSTGLRDSPLHF. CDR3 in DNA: TGTGCCAGCAGTACGGGACTCCGAGATTCACCCCTCCACTTT.

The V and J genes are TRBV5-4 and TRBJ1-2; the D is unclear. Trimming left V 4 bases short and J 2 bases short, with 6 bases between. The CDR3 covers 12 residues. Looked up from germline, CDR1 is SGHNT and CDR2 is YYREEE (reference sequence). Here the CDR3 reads CASSGENYGYTF. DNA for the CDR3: TGTGCCAGCAGCGGAGAGAACTATGGCTACACCTTC.